Listed below are T cell receptor beta chains from one sample, sequenced in a study of T-cell reconstitution after alpha-beta-depleted transplantation in children. TCRdb processed the PCR reads anew with MiXCR; each CDR3 protein has one entry. The table records around 450,000 distinct CDR3 sequences, over 9.5% of them present only once. Source: PBMCs, taken before TCRalphabeta/CD19-depleted stem cell transplant. These receptors were collected from a child under 10 years old with inherited bone marrow failure, due to receive a stem cell transplant. Both conserved end residues are part of each CDR3. The D gene is left open where the match is weak. For some rows the clone size is stated as once, few or many, or as a class when expanded; others skip it.

d_gene | j_gene | abundance | v_gene | CDR3nt | CDR3aa
NA | TRBJ2-2 | many | TRBV9 | TGTGCCAGCAGCGTAGGATTTGATGGGGGACACTCGAACACCGGGGAGCTGTTTTTT | CASSVGFDGGHSNTGELFF
NA | TRBJ2-1 | many | TRBV9 | TGTGCCAGCAGCGTAGTGGGTAGTCTCAATGAGCAGTTCTTC | CASSVVGSLNEQFF
NA | TRBJ1-4 | many | TRBV3-1 | TGTGCCAGCAGCCGAGACGGGGCAAAATTGTTTTTT | CASSRDGAKLFF
TRBD2 | TRBJ2-7 | many | TRBV3-1 | TGTGCCAGCAGCCAAGATTGGGGACTAGCGGTCCCTACGAAGCAGTACTTC | CASSQDWGLAVPTKQYF
NA | TRBJ2-1 | many | TRBV7-6 | TGTGCCAGCAGCTCCGAGCTTATCCGCCTGGGGCTCAGAGAGCAGTTCTTC | CASSSELIRLGLREQFF
NA | TRBJ2-2 | few | TRBV20-1 | TGCAGTGCTAGCGGGAGTCCGGAAACCGGGGAGCTGTTTTTT | CSASGSPETGELFF
NA | TRBJ1-3 | many | TRBV12-3/TRBV12-4 | TGTGCCAGCAGTTTGGCCGAGGGTCACACCATATATTTT | CASSLAEGHTIYF
TRBD2 | TRBJ2-1 | few | TRBV7-9 | TGTGCCGCAAAGGGACTACCCTACAATGAGCAGTTCTTC | CAAKGLPYNEQFF
NA | TRBJ1-5 | many | TRBV5-5 | TGTGCCAGCAGTACGATCGGAAATCAGCCCCAGCATTTT | CASSTIGNQPQHF
NA | TRBJ2-1 | few | TRBV29-1 | TGCAGCGTTTCATCTCGCCTAAGCTCCTACAATGAGCAGTTCTTC | CSVSSRLSSYNEQFF
TRBD2 | TRBJ2-1 | many | TRBV27 | TGTGCCAGCAGTTTAGTCCGGCGGGAGAATGAGCAGTTCTTC | CASSLVRRENEQFF
NA | TRBJ2-4 | few | TRBV6-2/TRBV6-3 | TGTGCCAGCAGCAACATAAACATTCAGTACTTC | CASSNINIQYF
TRBD1 | TRBJ1-1 | NA | TRBV7-9 | TGTGCCAGCAGCTTAGTAGATCGGGACAGGGACACTGAAGCTTTCTTT | CASSLVDRDRDTEAFF
NA | TRBJ2-1 | many | TRBV4-3 | TGCGCCAGCAGCCCATATCTAGCGCCAAGCTCCTACAATGAGCAGTTCTTC | CASSPYLAPSSYNEQFF
NA | TRBJ2-5 | many | TRBV7-8 | TGTGCCAGCAGCTTAGCGGCGGGTCAGACCCAGTACTTC | CASSLAAGQTQYF
NA | TRBJ1-3 | many | TRBV7-9 | TGTGCCAGCAGCTTAGGACAGGCCTCTGGAAACACCATATATTTT | CASSLGQASGNTIYF
NA | TRBJ2-7 | NA | TRBV7-2 | TGTGCCAGCAGCTCACAGGCGGGCTACGAGCAGTACTTC | CASSSQAGYEQYF
TRBD1 | TRBJ2-2 | many | TRBV4-3 | TGCGCCAGCAGCCCGGACAGGGCGACGAACACCGGGGAGCTGTTTTTT | CASSPDRATNTGELFF
NA | TRBJ2-5 | NA | TRBV12-3/TRBV12-4 | TGTGCCAGCAGTTCCTCTGGGATCTCATGGGGGGAGACCCAGTACTTC | CASSSSGISWGETQYF
TRBD2 | TRBJ2-7 | many | TRBV20-1 | TGCAGTGCAACGGGACTAGCGGGAACGGAGCAGTACTTC | CSATGLAGTEQYF